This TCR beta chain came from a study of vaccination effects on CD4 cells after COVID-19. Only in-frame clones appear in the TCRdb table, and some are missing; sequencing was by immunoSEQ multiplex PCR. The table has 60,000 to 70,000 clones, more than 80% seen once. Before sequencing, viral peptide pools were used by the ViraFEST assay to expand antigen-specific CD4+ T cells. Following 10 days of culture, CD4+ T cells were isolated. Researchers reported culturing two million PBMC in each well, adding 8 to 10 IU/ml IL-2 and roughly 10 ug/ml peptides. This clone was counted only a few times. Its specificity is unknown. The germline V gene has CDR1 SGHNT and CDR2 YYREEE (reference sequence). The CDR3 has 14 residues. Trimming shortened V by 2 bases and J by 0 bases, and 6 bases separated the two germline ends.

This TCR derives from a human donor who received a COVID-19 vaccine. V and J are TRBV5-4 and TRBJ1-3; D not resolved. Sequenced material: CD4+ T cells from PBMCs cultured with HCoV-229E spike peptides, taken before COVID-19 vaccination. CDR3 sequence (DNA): TGTGCCAGCAGCTTAATGCCCTCTGGAAACACCATATATTTT. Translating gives CASSLMPSGNTIYF.